These 3 T cell receptor beta chains originate from one sample sequenced in a study of shared T cell receptors in the human thymus (TCRdb year 2021). Libraries were made using the immunoSEQ multiplex PCR assay. TCRdb retrieved this table from immuneACCESS and kept in-frame rearrangements only. Not all clones are present; in checked studies, unresolved V genes account for under half, and no reason is known for the remainder. The sample has roughly 700,000 clones on record, approximately 87% of them singletons. The ten largest clonotypes hold over 0.008% of the sample. The same sample was also used in a study of human thymus T cells.

The sample comprised thymocytes. The receptors come from a boy younger than two with a congenital heart defect. Donor details come from another sample of the same person, matched by shared clones.

In its sample, this clone was seen a few times. The J gene is TRBJ2-7, the V gene TRBV28, with 7 bases matching TRBD1. From germline, CDR1 is MDHEN and CDR2 SYDVKM. The V segment lost 5 bases and the J segment 12 bases; nucleotides outside the gene matches: 16. This CDR3 has 14 residues. The CDR3 loop is CASSPRQGPLFRYF. Here the CDR3 DNA reads TGTGCCAGCAGTCCCCGACAGGGACCCCTTTTTCGGTACTTC.

The chain combines TRBV14 with TRBJ2-2; 9 bases are a match to TRBD2. Germline trimming cut 1 base from V and 2 bases from J; bases unmatched to any gene: 5. This CDR3 has 17 residues. Germline-derived CDR1 and CDR2 are SGHDN and FVKESK. The CDR3 nucleotides are TGTGCCAGCAGCCAAGCCTGGACTAGCGTCAACACCGGGGAGCTGTTTTTT. It yields the protein CASSQAWTSVNTGELFF.

This clone appeared a single time. The chain links TRBV11-2 to TRBJ2-1; the D gene is possibly TRBD2 (6 bases). CDR1 and CDR2 from the germline V gene are SGHAT and FQNNGV. Trimming shortened V by 3 bases and J by 2 bases, and 20 bases separated the two germline ends. The CDR3 has 18 amino acids. The CDR3 region has the DNA TGTGCCAGCAGCTTCGGAGGGGCCTCCACCGTTCCCTACAATGAGCAGTTCTTC. Protein sequence: CASSFGGASTVPYNEQFF.